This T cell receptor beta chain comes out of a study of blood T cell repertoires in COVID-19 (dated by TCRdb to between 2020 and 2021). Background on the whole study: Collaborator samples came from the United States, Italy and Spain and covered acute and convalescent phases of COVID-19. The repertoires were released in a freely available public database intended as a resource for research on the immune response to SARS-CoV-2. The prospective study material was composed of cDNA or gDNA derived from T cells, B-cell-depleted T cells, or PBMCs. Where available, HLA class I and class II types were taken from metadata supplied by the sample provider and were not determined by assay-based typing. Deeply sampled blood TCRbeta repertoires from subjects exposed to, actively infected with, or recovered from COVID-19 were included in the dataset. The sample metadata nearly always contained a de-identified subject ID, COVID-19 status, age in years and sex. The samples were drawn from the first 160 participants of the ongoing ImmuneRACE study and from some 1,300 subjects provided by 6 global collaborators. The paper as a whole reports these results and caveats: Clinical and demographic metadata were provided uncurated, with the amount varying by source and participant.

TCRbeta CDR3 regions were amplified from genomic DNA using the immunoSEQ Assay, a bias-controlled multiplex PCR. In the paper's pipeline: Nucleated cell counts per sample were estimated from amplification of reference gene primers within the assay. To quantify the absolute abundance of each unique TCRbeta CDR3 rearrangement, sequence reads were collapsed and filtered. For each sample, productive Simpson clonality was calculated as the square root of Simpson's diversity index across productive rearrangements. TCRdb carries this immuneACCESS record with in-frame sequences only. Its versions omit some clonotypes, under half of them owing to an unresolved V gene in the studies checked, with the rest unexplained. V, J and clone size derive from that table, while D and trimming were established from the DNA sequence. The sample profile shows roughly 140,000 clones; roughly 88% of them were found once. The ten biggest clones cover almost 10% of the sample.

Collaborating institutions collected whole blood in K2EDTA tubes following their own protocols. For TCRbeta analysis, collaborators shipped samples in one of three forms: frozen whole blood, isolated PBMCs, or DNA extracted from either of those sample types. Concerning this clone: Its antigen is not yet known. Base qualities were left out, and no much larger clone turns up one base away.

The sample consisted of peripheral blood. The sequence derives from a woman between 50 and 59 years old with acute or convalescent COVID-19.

The sequenced DNA is TGCGCCAGCAGCTTGGACGGGGGGAGAACTGAAGCTTTCTTT. It specifies CASSLDGGRTEAFF. The sequence joins TRBV5-1 to TRBJ1-1; the D segment could be TRBD1, given 5 matching bases. CDR1 and CDR2 were assigned from the germline V gene as SGHRS and YFSETQ. V and J are truncated by 0 bases and 5 bases respectively, leaving an intervening sequence of 11 bases. Its CDR3 holds 14 amino acids, cysteine through phenylalanine. Only the CDR3 portion is preserved as DNA: 42 bases, with reading frame beginning at the first base.